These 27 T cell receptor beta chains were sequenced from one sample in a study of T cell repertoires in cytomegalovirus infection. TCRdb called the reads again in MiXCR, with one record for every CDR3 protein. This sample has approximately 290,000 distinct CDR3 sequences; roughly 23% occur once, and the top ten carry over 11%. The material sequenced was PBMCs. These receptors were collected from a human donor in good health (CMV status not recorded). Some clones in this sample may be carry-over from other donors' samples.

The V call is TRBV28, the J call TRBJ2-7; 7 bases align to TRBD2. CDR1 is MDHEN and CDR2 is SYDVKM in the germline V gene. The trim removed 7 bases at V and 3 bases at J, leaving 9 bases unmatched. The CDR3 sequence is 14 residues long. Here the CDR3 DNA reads TGTGCCAGCAATACCCGCAGGGACTACTACGAGCAGTACTTC. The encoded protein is CASNTRRDYYEQYF.

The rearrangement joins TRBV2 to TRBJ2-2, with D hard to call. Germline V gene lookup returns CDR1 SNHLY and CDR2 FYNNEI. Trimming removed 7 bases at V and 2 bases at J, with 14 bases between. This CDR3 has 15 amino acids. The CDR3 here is CASTPSGSNTGELFF. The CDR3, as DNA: TGTGCCAGCACTCCCTCAGGATCTAACACCGGGGAGCTGTTTTTT.

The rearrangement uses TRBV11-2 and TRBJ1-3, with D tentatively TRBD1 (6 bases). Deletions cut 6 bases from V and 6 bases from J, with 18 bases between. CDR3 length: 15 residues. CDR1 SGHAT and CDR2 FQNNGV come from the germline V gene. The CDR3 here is CASRQTFRQENTIYF. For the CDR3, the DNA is TGTGCCAGCAGACAGACCTTTAGACAGGAAAACACCATATATTTT.

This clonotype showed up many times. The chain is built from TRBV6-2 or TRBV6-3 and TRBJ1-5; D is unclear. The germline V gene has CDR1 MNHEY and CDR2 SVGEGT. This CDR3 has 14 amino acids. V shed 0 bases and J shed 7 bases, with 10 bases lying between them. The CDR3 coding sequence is TGTGCCAGCAGTTACTCGGGCTTCGGGCAGCCCCAGCATTTT. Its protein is CASSYSGFGQPQHF.

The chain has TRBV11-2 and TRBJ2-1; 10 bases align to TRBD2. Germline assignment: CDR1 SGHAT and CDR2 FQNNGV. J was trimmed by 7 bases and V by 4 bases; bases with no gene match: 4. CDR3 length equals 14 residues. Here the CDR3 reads CASSSLAGVNEQFF. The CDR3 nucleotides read TGTGCCAGCAGCTCCCTAGCGGGAGTAAATGAGCAGTTCTTC.

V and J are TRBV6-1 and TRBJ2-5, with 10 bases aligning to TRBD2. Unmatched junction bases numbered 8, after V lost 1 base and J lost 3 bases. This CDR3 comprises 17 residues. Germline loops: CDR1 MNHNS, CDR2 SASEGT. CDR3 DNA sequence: TGTGCCAGCAGTGAAGTCGTAACTAGCGGGGAGAAAGAGACCCAGTACTTC. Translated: CASSEVVTSGEKETQYF.

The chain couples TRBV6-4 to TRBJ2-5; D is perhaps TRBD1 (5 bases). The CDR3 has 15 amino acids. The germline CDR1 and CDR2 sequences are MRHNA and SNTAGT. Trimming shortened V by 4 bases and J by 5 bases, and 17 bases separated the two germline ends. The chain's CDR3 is CASSAGEGQGETQYF. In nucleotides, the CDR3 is TGTGCCAGCAGTGCCGGTGAAGGGCAGGGTGAGACCCAGTACTTC.

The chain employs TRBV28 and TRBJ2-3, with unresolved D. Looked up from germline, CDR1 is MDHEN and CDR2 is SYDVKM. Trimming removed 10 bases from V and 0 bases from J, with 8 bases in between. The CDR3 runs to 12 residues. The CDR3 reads CATGVSTDTQYF. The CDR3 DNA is TGTGCCACCGGTGTGAGCACAGATACGCAGTATTTT.

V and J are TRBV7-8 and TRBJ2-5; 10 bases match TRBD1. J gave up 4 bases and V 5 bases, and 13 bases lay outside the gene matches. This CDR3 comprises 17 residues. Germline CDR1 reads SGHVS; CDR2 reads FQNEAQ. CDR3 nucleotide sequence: TGTGCCAGCAGCGACCGGGACAGGGGCTTAGGGGGAGAGACCCAGTACTTC. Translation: CASSDRDRGLGGETQYF.

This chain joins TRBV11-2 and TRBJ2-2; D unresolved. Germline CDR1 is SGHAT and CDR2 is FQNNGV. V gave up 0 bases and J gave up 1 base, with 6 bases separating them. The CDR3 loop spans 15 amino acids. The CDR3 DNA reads TGTGCCAGCAGCTTAGAACCGATGAACACCGGGGAGCTGTTTTTT. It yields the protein CASSLEPMNTGELFF.

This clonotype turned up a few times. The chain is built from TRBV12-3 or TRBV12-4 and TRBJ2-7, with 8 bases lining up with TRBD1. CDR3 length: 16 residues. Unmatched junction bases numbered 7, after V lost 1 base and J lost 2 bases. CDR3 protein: CASSLGPGTGTYEQYF. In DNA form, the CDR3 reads TGTGCCAGCAGTTTAGGTCCCGGGACAGGAACCTACGAGCAGTACTTC.

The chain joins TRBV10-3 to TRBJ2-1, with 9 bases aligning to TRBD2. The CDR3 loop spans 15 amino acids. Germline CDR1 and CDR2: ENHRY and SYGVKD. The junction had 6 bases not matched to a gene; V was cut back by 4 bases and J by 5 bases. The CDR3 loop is CAISGPLAGNNEQFF. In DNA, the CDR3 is TGTGCCATCAGTGGTCCCCTAGCGGGAAACAATGAGCAGTTCTTC.

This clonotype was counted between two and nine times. This CDR3 reads CSRLGGREGTDTQYF. The CDR3 DNA is TGCAGTAGGCTCGGCGGGAGAGAGGGCACAGATACGCAGTATTTT. The chain uses TRBV20-1 and TRBJ2-3, with 7 bases identical to TRBD2. The length of the CDR3 is 15 residues. V shed 8 bases and J 1 base; nucleotides not matched to a gene: 12. From germline, CDR1 is DFQATT and CDR2 SNEGSKA (reference sequence).

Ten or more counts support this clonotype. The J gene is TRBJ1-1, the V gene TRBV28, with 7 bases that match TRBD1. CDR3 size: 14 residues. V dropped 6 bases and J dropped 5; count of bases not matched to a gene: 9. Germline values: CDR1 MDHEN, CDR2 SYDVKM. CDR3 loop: CASSPTGPGTEAFF. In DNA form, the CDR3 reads TGTGCCAGCAGCCCGACAGGGCCGGGGACTGAAGCTTTCTTT.

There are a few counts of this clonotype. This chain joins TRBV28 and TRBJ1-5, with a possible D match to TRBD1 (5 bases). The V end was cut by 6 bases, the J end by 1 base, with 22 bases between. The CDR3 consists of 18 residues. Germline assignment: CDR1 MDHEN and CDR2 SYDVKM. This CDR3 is CASSEKLAGRTSNQPQHF. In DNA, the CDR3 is TGTGCCAGCAGCGAGAAGCTGGCAGGGAGAACAAGCAATCAGCCCCAGCATTTT.

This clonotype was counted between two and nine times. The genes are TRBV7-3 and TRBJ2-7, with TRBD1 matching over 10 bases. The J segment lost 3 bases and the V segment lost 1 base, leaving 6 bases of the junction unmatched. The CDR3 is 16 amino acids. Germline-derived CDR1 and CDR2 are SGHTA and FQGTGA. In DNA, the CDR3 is TGTGCCAGCAGCTTAAGGGGAGGGACAGGGGACTACGAGCAGTACTTC. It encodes CASSLRGGTGDYEQYF.

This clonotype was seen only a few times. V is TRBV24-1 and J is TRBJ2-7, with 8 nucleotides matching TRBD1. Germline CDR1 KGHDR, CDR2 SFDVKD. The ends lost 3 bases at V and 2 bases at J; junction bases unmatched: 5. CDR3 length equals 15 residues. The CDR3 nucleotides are TGTGCCACCAGTGATACAGGGGGTAAAGCCTACGAGCAGTACTTC. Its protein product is CATSDTGGKAYEQYF.

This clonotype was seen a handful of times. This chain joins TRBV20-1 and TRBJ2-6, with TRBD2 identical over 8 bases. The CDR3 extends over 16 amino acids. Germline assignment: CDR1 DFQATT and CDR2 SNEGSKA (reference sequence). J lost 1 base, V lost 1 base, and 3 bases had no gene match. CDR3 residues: CSARAGGTSGANVLTF. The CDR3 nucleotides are TGCAGTGCTAGAGCGGGAGGGACGTCTGGGGCCAACGTCCTGACTTTC.

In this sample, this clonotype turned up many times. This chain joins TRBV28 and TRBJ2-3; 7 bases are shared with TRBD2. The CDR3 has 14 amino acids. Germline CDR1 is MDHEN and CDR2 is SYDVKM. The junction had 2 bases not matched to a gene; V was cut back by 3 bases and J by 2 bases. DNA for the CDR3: TGTGCCAGCAGTTTGGGAGGGTACACAGATACGCAGTATTTT. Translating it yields CASSLGGYTDTQYF.

The CDR3 reads CASSSDLAGGREQFF. For the CDR3, the DNA is TGTGCCAGCAGCTCGGACCTAGCGGGAGGACGTGAGCAGTTCTTC. The V gene is TRBV7-2, the J gene TRBJ2-1; 11 bases map to TRBD2. The CDR3 consists of 15 residues. Trimming removed 4 bases from V and 9 bases from J; junction bases left unmatched: 8. Germline-derived CDR1 and CDR2 are SGHTA and FQGNSA. The whole variable domain, filled in from reference TRBV7-2 and TRBJ2-1, reads GAGVSQSPSNKVTEKGKDVELRCDPISGHTALYWYRQSLGQGLEFLIYFQGNSAPDKSGLPSDRFSAERTGGSVSTLTIQRTQQEDSAVYLCASSSDLAGGREQFFGPGTRLTVL.

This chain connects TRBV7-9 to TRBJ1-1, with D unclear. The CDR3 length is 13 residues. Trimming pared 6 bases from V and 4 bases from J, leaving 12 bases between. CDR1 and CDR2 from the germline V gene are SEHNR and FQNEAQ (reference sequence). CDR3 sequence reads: CASSKGEFTEAFF. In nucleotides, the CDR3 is TGTGCCAGCAGTAAGGGCGAGTTCACTGAAGCTTTCTTT.

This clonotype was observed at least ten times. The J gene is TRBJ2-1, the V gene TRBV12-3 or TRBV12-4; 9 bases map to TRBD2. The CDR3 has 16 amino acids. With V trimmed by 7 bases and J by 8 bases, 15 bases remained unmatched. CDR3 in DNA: TGTGCCAGCAATCCCGCGGCGGGAGGGATGATCCATGAGCAGTTCTTC. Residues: CASNPAAGGMIHEQFF.

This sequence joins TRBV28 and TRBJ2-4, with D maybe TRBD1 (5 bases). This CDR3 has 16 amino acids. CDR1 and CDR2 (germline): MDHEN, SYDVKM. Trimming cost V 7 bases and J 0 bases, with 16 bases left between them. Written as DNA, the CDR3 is TGTGCCAGCATCTCTACAGGAGCCCCAGCCAAAAACATTCAGTACTTC. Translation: CASISTGAPAKNIQYF.

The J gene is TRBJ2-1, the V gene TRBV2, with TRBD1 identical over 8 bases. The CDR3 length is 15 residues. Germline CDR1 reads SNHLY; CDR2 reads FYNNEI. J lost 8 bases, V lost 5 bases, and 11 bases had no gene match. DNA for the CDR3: TGTGCCAGCAGTCCCCATGGACAGGGAGGCGATGAGCAGTTCTTC. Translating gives CASSPHGQGGDEQFF.

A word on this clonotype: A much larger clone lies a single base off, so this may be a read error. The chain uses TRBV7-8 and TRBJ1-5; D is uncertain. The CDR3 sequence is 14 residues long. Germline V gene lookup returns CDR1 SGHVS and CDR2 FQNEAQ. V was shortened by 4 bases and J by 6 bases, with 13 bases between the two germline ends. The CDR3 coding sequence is TGTGCCAGCAGCTCCCGGGCCATCATTCAGCCCCAGCATTTT. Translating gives CASSSRAIIQPQHF.

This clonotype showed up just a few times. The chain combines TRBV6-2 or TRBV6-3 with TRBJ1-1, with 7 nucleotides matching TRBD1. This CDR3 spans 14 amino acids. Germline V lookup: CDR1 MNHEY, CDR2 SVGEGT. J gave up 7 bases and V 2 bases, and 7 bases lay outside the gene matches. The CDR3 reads CASSYLQGQIEAFF. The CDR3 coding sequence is TGTGCCAGCAGTTACCTACAGGGGCAAATTGAAGCTTTCTTT.

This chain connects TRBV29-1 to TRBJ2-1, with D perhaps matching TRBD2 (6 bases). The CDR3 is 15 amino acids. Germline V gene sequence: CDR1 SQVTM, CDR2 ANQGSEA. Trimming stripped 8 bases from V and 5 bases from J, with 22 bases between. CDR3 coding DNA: TGCAGCCATGGGGGGAGGTTCGCAACGGACAATGAGCAGTTCTTC. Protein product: CSHGGRFATDNEQFF.